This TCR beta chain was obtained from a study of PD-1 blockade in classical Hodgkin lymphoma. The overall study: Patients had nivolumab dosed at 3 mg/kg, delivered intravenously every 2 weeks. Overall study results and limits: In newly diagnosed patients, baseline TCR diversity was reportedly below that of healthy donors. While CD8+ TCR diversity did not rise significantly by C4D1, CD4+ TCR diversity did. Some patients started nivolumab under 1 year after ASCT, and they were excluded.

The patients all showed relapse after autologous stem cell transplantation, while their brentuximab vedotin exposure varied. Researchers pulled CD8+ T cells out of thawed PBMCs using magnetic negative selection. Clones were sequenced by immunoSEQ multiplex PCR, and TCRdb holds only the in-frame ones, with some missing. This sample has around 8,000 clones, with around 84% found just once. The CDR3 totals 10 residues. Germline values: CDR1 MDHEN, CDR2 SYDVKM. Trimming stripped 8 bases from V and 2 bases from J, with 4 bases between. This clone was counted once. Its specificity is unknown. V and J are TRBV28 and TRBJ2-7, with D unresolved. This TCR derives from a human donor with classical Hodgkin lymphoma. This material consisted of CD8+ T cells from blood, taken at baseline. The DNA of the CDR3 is TGTGCCAGCGGGCCCTACGAGCAGTACTTC. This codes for CASGPYEQYF.